This entry describes one T cell receptor beta chain. The specificity of this receptor is unknown. One base away there is no much larger clone; base qualities are not given. The trial excluded patients who had a history of autoimmune disease or who were on systemic immunosuppression. Peripheral blood for TCR sequencing was collected from all dose cohorts at baseline, on cycle 4 day 1, and on cycle 7 day 1. Samples came from an open-label, multicenter, first-in-human phase I dose-escalation trial of ivuxolimab. The trial enrolled adults with locally advanced or metastatic head and neck squamous cell, hepatocellular, melanoma or renal cell carcinoma. Before TCR sequencing, CD4+ T cells and CD8+ T cells from peripheral blood were sorted into separate populations. CDR1 and CDR2 are drawn from the germline V gene: MGHRA, YSYEKL. The CDR3, from cysteine to phenylalanine, totals 16 residues. CDR3 DNA is the only sequence kept; it has 48 bases, read in frame from the first base. Trimming accounts for 4 bases at V and 8 bases at J, while the number of junction bases matched to no gene is 11.

Genomic DNA was extracted from sorted cells for sequencing of the TCRbeta CDR3 region. TCRbeta CDR3 regions were sequenced using the immunoSEQ Assay. TCRdb provides this immuneACCESS table in a form limited to in-frame rearrangements. Some clones are lacking; in checked studies, under half of them reflect an unresolved V gene, and why the rest are absent is not known. Recorded for this sample are 70,000 to 90,000 clones; about 84% of them occurred a single time. The ten largest clones represent roughly 5.3% of the sample. The sample belongs to a study of OX40 agonist ivuxolimab in advanced cancers. Regarding the research as a whole: Ivuxolimab was an agonistic, fully human IgG2 monoclonal antibody directed against OX40 (CD134), a costimulatory receptor. The paper covers the monotherapy dose-escalation part of the phase I ivuxolimab trial, which included N of about 50 patients. Peripheral TCRbeta sequencing aimed to test whether ivuxolimab altered TCR sequence diversity and caused clonal T-cell expansion. Intravenous ivuxolimab was administered to patients every 2 weeks at six dose levels: 0.01, 0.1, 0.3, 1.5, 3 and 10 mg/kg. Patients were allowed to have had prior anti-PD-1, anti-PD-L1 or anti-CTLA-4 therapy, and 40% to 45% of the dose-escalation patients had been treated with checkpoint inhibitors. Of the approximately 54 dose-escalation patients, hepatocellular carcinoma was present in approximately 20, melanoma in around 15, renal cell carcinoma in 9 and head and neck cancer in 9. Partial responses occurred in three dose-escalation patients: two with cutaneous melanoma and one with hepatocellular carcinoma. In the dose-escalation cohort, more than 80% of patients were male, and the mean age was approximately 60 years with a range of roughly 20 to 85.

Beyond this particular receptor, the publication reports: At doses from 0.1 to 3.0 mg/kg, clonal expansion was seen in both CD4+ and CD8+ blood T cells between baseline and week 6. Low levels of normalized T-cell clonal expansion were also seen in some patients who did not respond. The antigen specificity of the clonally expanded peripheral T cells was not determined. Partial responders in the 0.1-3.0 mg/kg groups had among the lowest normalized peripheral clonal expansion, especially among CD8+ T cells. After ivuxolimab, expanded clones were on average more numerous among CD8+ T cells than among CD4+ T cells.

The sample consisted of CD4+ or CD8+ T cells sorted from blood, taken in a trial of the OX40 agonist ivuxolimab. This TCR was sampled from an adult with an advanced solid tumor such as melanoma, head and neck, liver or kidney cancer. Recombination linked TRBV4-1 to TRBJ1-6, with 7 bases aligning to TRBD1. The nucleotide sequence is TGCGCCAGCAGCCCTAGGACAGGAAACTGGGATTCACCCCTCCACTTT. It translates to CASSPRTGNWDSPLHF.